This T cell receptor beta chain was sequenced in a study of shared clonotypes between healthy human individuals. Sequencing was performed with immunoSEQ multiplex PCR; in TCRdb, only in-frame clones are kept and a portion is missing. The table has some 380,000 clones, 90% to 97% seen once. Per the germline V gene, CDR1 is SNHLY and CDR2 is FYNNEI. The trim removed 5 bases at V and 7 bases at J, leaving 4 bases unmatched. The length of the CDR3 is 13 residues. Concerning this clone: As yet, its antigen is unknown.

Broader study findings: The rarefaction results pointed to incomplete sorted-subset sequencing despite large depth.

CD8 memory comprised CD45RO+ plus CCR7-negative CD45RA+ TemRA cells. This TCR was sampled from a man younger than 40 in good health. The chain employs TRBV2 and TRBJ1-2; 10 bases map to TRBD1. What was sequenced was memory CD8+ T cells sorted from blood. Indicated subset: CD45RO+ cells pooled with CCR7-negative TemRA cells. The CDR3 DNA reads TGTGCCAGCAGTATCCGGGACAGGGGTGGCTACACCTTC. The encoded protein is CASSIRDRGGYTF.